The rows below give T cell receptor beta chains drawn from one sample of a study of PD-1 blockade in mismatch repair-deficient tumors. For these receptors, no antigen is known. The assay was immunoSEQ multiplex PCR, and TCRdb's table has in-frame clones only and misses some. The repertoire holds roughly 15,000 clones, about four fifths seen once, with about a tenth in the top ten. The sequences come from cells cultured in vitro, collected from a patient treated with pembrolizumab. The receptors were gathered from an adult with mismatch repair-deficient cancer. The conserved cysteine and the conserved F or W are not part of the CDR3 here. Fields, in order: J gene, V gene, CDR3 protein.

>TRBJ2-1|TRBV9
ASSVAPSGKRYNEQF
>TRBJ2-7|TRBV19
ASSIGGLAEQY
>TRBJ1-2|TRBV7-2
ASSLGVEMGYT
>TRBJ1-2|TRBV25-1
ASSESRIKSYGYT
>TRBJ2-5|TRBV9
ASSVVWAGETQY
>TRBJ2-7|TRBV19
ASSPSGTVPFEQY
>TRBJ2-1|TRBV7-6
ASSISYNEQF
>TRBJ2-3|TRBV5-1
AGSFSQSLATQY
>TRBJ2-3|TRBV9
ASSSGTARLDTQY
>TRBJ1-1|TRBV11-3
ASSFTLKTSGGWDTEAF
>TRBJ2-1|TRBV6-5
ASSVAGEGYNEQF
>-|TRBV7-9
ASSLRLAGDNEQF
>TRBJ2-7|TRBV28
ASSSTGRIIEQY
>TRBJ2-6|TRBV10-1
ASSGRSQSRANVLT
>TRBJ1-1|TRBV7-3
ASSSKTGESTEAF
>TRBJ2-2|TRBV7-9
ASSPGEANTGELF
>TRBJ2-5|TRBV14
ASSQDLAGGETQY
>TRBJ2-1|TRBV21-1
ASSSLGLGEQF
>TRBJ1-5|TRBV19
ASSMRGVHQPQH
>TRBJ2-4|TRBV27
ASRGTEAKNIQY
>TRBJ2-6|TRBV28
ASSFYSLSGANVLT
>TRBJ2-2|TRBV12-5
ASGNYVDDFTGELF
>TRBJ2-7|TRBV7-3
ASSPSDWYEQY
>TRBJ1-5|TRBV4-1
ASSPVTTPNQPQH
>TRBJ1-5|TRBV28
ASSLRASHYSNQPQH
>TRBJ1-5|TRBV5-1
ASSLGPNQPQH
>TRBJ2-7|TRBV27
ASSLFPAGGVGQY
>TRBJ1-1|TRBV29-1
SVDLRLKVTEAF
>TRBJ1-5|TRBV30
AWNPGQGPNQPQH